The present entry profiles one T cell receptor (beta chain) with its context. This entry comes from a study of technical replicates of blood from a few donors. This table comes from immunoSEQ multiplex PCR, and its TCRdb copy is limited to in-frame clones, with some not included. The sample holds some 74,000 clones, nearly 97% seen once. The CDR3 runs 15 residues. Germline values: CDR1 MDHEN, CDR2 SYDVKM. Trimming removed 2 bases from V and 2 bases from J, with 13 bases in between. Sequences were obtained from T cells isolated from PBMCs. V usage is TRBV28 and J usage is TRBJ2-7; D is perhaps TRBD1 (5 bases). This receptor was identified in a human donor in good health. CDR3 protein: CASSLAGAATYEQYF. Written as DNA, the CDR3 is TGTGCCAGCAGTTTAGCTGGGGCGGCTACCTACGAGCAGTACTTC.